Shown below are 20 T cell receptor delta chains from a single sample sequenced in a study of γδ T cells in repeated Plasmodium falciparum infection. Vgamma9/Vdelta2+ and Vdelta2-negative gammadelta T cells were flow-sorted from PBMC for bulk sequencing. TCRdb redid the clone calls on the multiplex PCR reads with CATT. The top ten clones hold approximately 8.6% of a sample with under 50,000 delta-chain clones, around 1.6% of them seen once. The specimen was gamma-delta T cells from blood. These receptor sequences come from a pool of human donors (malaria-infected and uninfected, not separated).

As for this clone: This DNA's translation differs at residue 15 from TCRdb's protein, which comes from a much larger clone; a read error is likely, and the protein shown is translated from the DNA. The V gene is TRDV1; the J gene was not called; the D call of TRDD3 is as the table states it, not checked on the DNA. The CDR3 has 16 residues. Germline V lookup: CDR1 TSWWSYY, CDR2 QGS. CDR3 sequence: CALGDSPLPYWDKLTF. The DNA of the CDR3 is TGTGCTCTTGGGGATTCCCCGCTACCGTACTGGGATAAACTCACCTTT.

In this sample, this clone turned up many times. The protein recorded in TCRdb matches a much larger clone and deviates from this DNA's translation at residue 11, suggesting a read error; the protein here is obtained by translating the DNA. This chain connects TRDV1 to TRDJ1; 10 nucleotides line up with TRDD3. The CDR3 consists of 16 residues. Germline assignment: CDR1 TSWWSYY and CDR2 QGS. Trimming at V came to 6 bases and at J to 2 bases, leaving 9 bases not matched to a gene. The CDR3 nucleotides are TGTGCTCTTGGACCCCGAGGGGGATACGGGACCGATAAACTCATCTTT. Translated: CALGPRGGYGTDKLIF.

This clone ranks as medium-sized. The J gene is TRDJ3, the V gene TRDV2; a weak D match, TRDD3 (5 bases). V was trimmed by 1 base and J by 0 bases, leaving 15 bases between them. The CDR3 is 19 residues long. Germline V gives CDR1 GEAIGNYY, CDR2 EKD. The CDR3 protein is CACDTGGALSSWDTRQMFF. The CDR3 DNA is TGTGCCTGTGACACGGGTGGGGCCCTTAGCTCCTGGGACACCCGACAGATGTTTTTC.

This clone has ten or more counts. A far larger clone is just one base off, so this is likely a read error. The identical CDR3 is also encoded by other nucleotide sequences in the sample. This chain links TRDV1 with TRDJ1, with 7 bases aligning to TRDD3. V dropped 3 bases and J dropped 0; count of bases not matched to a gene: 10. In germline, CDR1 is TSWWSYY, CDR2 QGS. The CDR3 runs to 17 residues. The CDR3 loop reads CALGDVPGGLYTDKLIF. CDR3 sequence (DNA): TGTGCTCTTGGGGACGTCCCTGGGGGCTTGTACACCGATAAACTCATCTTT.

This clone has a count of ten or more. A read error likely explains why the TCRdb protein, taken from a much larger clone, differs from this DNA's translation at residue 8; the protein shown is translated from the DNA. This rearrangement joins TRDV1 to TRDJ1; D not resolved. Because TCRdb records no J gene, it was assigned here through a match of the DNA to germline. Trimming removed 5 bases at V and 3 bases at J, with 22 bases between. Germline lookup yields CDR1 TSWWSYY and CDR2 QGS. This CDR3 region has 17 residues. CDR3 in DNA: TGTGCTCTTGGGCCGCCCTTGTCGCGCGCGAGTGCCGATAAACTCATCTTT. This gives the protein CALGPPLSRASADKLIF.

With regard to this clone: TCRdb's protein for this DNA is that of a much larger clone and differs from the translation at residue 3, likely a read error; the protein shown is the DNA translation. This chain connects TRDV2 to TRDJ3, with 9 bases aligning to TRDD3. This CDR3 comprises 16 residues. Germline CDR1 and CDR2: GEAIGNYY and EKD. Written as DNA, the CDR3 is TGTGCCTCTGACGAACTGGGGGAACTCGGCACCCGACAGATGTTTTTC. Its translation is CASDELGELGTRQMFF.

Only a few counts were recorded for this clone. The J gene is uncalled and the V gene is TRDV1. Looked up from germline, CDR1 is TSWWSYY and CDR2 is QGS. The CDR3 is 11 amino acids. The CDR3 DNA reads TGTGCTCTTGGGGAACAACCTGTACTAACTTTC. It specifies CALGEQPVLTF.

This clone was detected a few times. The protein in TCRdb stems from a much larger clone and differs at residue 7 from this DNA's translation, likely a read error; here the protein is translated from the DNA. The J gene is TRDJ1, the V gene TRDV1, with 8 bases identical to TRDD3. The J gene, left out of TCRdb, was set here by checking the DNA against germline. This CDR3 spans 23 amino acids. After removal of 0 bases from V and 0 bases from J, the junction contained 24 bases not matched to a gene. In germline, CDR1 is TSWWSYY, CDR2 QGS. This CDR3 is CALGELGGPTYANWGEYTDKLIF. Here the CDR3 DNA reads TGTGCTCTTGGGGAACTAGGAGGTCCTACGTATGCTAACTGGGGGGAGTACACCGATAAACTCATCTTT.

In the case of this clone: For this DNA, TCRdb reports the protein of a much larger clone, which diverges at residue 5, most likely from a read error; the protein presented here is translated directly from the DNA. The J gene is TRDJ1, the V gene TRDV1; TRDD3 agrees at 12 bases. V gave up 4 bases and J gave up 8 bases; unmatched junction bases: 17. Germline V CDR1 and CDR2: TSWWSYY, QGS. The CDR3 runs 18 residues. The CDR3 DNA sequence: TGTGCTCTTGGGGGAACTAGGACTGGGGGATACCTATCGACAAAACTCATCTTT. Residues: CALGGTRTGGYLSTKLIF.

This clone was counted ten times or more. Germline and junction disagree at one end, which may indicate a read error. The rearrangement uses TRDV1 and TRDJ1, with 8 positions matching TRDD3. Germline-derived CDR1 and CDR2 are TSWWSYY and QGS. The CDR3 is 20 residues long. This CDR3 is CAPGELNPNYWGWRTNKLIF. The DNA for the CDR3 is TGTGCTCCTGGGGAACTAAATCCCAACTACTGGGGGTGGAGAACCAATAAACTCATCTTT.

The rearrangement uses TRDV1 and TRDJ1; D not certain. The length of the CDR3 is 19 residues. Germline V gene lookup returns CDR1 TSWWSYY and CDR2 QGS. The V end was cut by 5 bases, the J end by 0 bases, with 25 bases between. This chain's CDR3 is CALGNSRSLGALNTDKLIF. CDR3 in DNA: TGTGCTCTTGGGAACTCTAGGAGTCTCGGGGCGTTGAACACCGATAAACTCATCTTT.

At least ten counts were recorded for this clone. The chain carries TRDV1 and TRDJ1; 9 bases agree with TRDD2. The germline V gene has CDR1 TSWWSYY and CDR2 QGS. The CDR3 runs 21 residues. Trimming at V came to 3 bases and at J to 0 bases, leaving 20 bases not matched to a gene. CDR3 residues: CALGDPPFLREIRWYTDKLIF. The CDR3 DNA reads as TGTGCTCTTGGGGACCCTCCCTTCCTACGAGAGATACGCTGGTACACCGATAAACTCATCTTT.

This clone was seen a few times. A read error is likely here: a far larger clone is one base away. No J gene was named, though the V gene is TRDV2; the table's D call, TRDD3, has no DNA check behind it. Germline values: CDR1 GEAIGNYY, CDR2 EKD. The CDR3 is 17 amino acids. Here the CDR3 DNA reads TGTGCCTGTGACTCCCTACTGGGGGATACGCGTGCCGATAAGCTCATCTTT. Translation gives CACDSLLGDTRADKLIF.

Details on this clone: TCRdb's protein, taken from a much larger clone, differs from this DNA's translation at residue 5, likely owing to a read error; the protein displayed comes from the DNA. The chain joins TRDV2 to TRDJ1; 12 nucleotides line up with TRDD3. TCRdb is silent on the J gene; assignment here came from matching the DNA to germline. The germline gives CDR1 GEAIGNYY, CDR2 EKD. The CDR3 length is 19 residues. The J segment lost 1 base and the V segment lost 2 bases, leaving 13 bases of the junction unmatched. The CDR3 here is CACDITPVLGDTATDKLIF. The CDR3 DNA sequence: TGTGCCTGTGACATCACTCCCGTACTGGGGGATACTGCCACCGATAAACTCATCTTT.

In this sample, this clone turned up many times. At residue 13, the TCRdb amino acid sequence and the translated nucleotide sequence differ, so the protein here is the DNA translation. Here the CDR3 reads CACDTLPIRGYNGKLIF. CDR3 nucleotides: TGTGCCTGTGACACACTTCCTATAAGAGGATACAACGGTAAACTCATCTTT. The chain recombines TRDV2 with TRDJ1; tentative D call: TRDD2 (7 bases). TCRdb offers no J gene call, so here the DNA was matched to germline to obtain one. Trimming removed 1 base from V and 7 bases from J, with 24 bases in between. The V gene's germline CDR1 is GEAIGNYY and CDR2 EKD. CDR3 length: 17 residues.

This clone has only a few counts. The translation of this DNA and the TCRdb protein of a much larger clone differ at residue 13, probably owing to a read error; the protein shown here is translated from the DNA. The chain is built from TRDV1 and TRDJ1; 9 nucleotides match TRDD3. TCRdb leaves out the J gene; it was filled in here by matching the DNA to germline. Trimming took 1 base from V and 0 from J; bases not matched to a gene: 15. Germline assignment: CDR1 TSWWSYY and CDR2 QGS. This CDR3 spans 20 amino acids. The CDR3 spells CALGERLAALGDEYTDKLIF. The CDR3 nucleotides read TGTGCTCTTGGGGAACGGTTGGCTGCACTGGGGGACGAGTACACCGATAAACTCATCTTT.

This clone came up many times. This sequence joins TRDV1 and TRDJ1; 9 positions agree with TRDD3. Germline V CDR1 and CDR2: TSWWSYY, QGS. V was clipped by 0 bases and J by 8 bases; unmatched bases: 7. The CDR3 covers 15 residues. The CDR3 protein is CALGELRLGDRKLIF. Written as DNA, the CDR3 is TGTGCTCTTGGGGAACTCAGGCTGGGGGATCGCAAACTCATCTTT.

About this clone: Translating this DNA gives a protein that differs at residue 12 from the TCRdb one, which belongs to a much larger clone; a read error is likely, and the protein shown is this translation. V gene TRDV1 combines with J gene TRDJ1, with 7 bases matching TRDD2. J was trimmed by 3 bases and V by 5 bases; bases with no gene match: 15. The CDR3 length is 17 residues. In germline, CDR1 is TSWWSYY, CDR2 QGS. The CDR3 protein is CALGLFLRQWNADKLIF. The DNA of the CDR3 is TGTGCTCTTGGGTTATTCCTACGCCAATGGAACGCCGATAAACTCATCTTT.

With regard to this clone: The translation of this DNA and the TCRdb protein of a much larger clone differ at residue 12, probably owing to a read error; the protein shown here is translated from the DNA. The rearrangement joins TRDV1 to TRDJ1; 7 bases line up with TRDD3. The J gene is absent in TCRdb and was assigned here via DNA matching to germline. The ends lost 2 bases at V and 1 base at J; junction bases unmatched: 13. From germline, CDR1 is TSWWSYY and CDR2 QGS. The CDR3 totals 18 residues. CDR3 residues: CALGETVRGGWCTDKLIF. The CDR3 nucleotides read TGTGCTCTTGGGGAAACCGTGCGGGGGGGATGGTGCACCGATAAACTCATCTTT.

Notes on this clone: TCRdb attributes to this sequence the protein of a much larger clone, which differs from the DNA translation at residue 5; a read error is likely, and the protein displayed is translated from the DNA. The J gene is TRDJ1, the V gene TRDV1; TRDD3 agrees at 7 bases. Per germline, CDR1 TSWWSYY and CDR2 QGS. Losses at the gene ends were 4 bases for V and 7 bases for J; bases not matched to a gene: 15. The CDR3 spans 16 residues. CDR3 sequence (DNA): TGTGCTCTTGGGGGAGGAACTGGGGAACCCTCCGGTAAACTCATCTTT. Translation: CALGGGTGEPSGKLIF.